This T cell receptor beta chain was retrieved from a study of cytotoxic CD8 clonotypes in ibrutinib-treated CLL. Study results and limitations: The study found public clonotypes uncommon, contracting or stable on treatment. Baseline clonality exceeded age-matched healthy donors and tracked circulating CD8+ T-cell counts.

Trimming stripped 4 bases from V and 0 bases from J, with 13 bases between. Per germline, CDR1 SGHTA and CDR2 FQGNSA. CDR3 size: 16 residues. Comments on this clone: Its antigen is still unknown.

Data came from immunoSEQ multiplex PCR; TCRdb stores just in-frame clones and leaves some out. The sample has some 140,000 clones; around 84% are singletons. Genomic DNA in an amount of around 2 micrograms was extracted from cryopreserved PBMCs and used for the preparation of TCR beta libraries. J is TRBJ2-4 and V is TRBV7-2, with TRBD2 as a possible D gene (6 bases). This receptor was identified in a human donor with chronic lymphocytic leukemia. Sequenced material: PBMCs, taken after 24 months of ibrutinib treatment. The CDR3 loop is CASSSKPGGAKNIQYF. The CDR3 coding sequence is TGTGCCAGCAGCTCCAAGCCCGGGGGAGCCAAAAACATTCAGTACTTC.